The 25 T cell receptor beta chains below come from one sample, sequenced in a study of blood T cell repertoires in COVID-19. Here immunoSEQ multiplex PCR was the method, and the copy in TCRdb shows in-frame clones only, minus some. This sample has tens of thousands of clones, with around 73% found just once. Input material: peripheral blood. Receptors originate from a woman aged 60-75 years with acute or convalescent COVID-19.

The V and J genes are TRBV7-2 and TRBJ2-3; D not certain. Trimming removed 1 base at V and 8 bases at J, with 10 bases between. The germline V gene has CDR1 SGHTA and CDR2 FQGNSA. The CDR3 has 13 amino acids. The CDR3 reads CASSLGIRGTQYF. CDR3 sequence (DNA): TGTGCCAGCAGCTTAGGGATACGCGGTACGCAGTATTTT.

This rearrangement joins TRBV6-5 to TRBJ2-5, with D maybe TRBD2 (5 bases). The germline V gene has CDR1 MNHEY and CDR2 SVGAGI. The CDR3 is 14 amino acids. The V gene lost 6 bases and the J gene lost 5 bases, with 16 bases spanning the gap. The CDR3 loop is CASRSLRAGETQYF. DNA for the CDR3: TGTGCCAGCAGGAGTTTGCGGGCTGGGGAGACCCAGTACTTC.

The chain's CDR3 is CASSVATGDFSTDTQYF. For the CDR3, the DNA is TGTGCCAGCAGCGTAGCTACGGGGGACTTTAGCACAGATACGCAGTATTTT. This sequence joins TRBV9 and TRBJ2-3, with D possibly TRBD2 on 6 matching bases. Germline lookup yields CDR1 SGDLS and CDR2 YYNGEE. The V gene lost 0 bases and the J gene lost 0 bases, with 14 bases spanning the gap. The CDR3 covers 17 residues.

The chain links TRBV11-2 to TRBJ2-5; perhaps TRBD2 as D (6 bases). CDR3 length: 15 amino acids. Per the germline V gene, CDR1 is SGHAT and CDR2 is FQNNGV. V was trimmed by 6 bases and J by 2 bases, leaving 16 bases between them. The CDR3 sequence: CASSLPGVLQETQYF. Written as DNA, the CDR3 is TGTGCCAGCAGTTTACCGGGGGTTCTACAAGAGACCCAGTACTTC.

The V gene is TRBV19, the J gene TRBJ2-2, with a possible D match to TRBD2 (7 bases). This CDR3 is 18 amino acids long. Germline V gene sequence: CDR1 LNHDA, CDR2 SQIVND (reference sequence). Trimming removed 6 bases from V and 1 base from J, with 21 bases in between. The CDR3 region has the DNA TGTGCCAGTAGCCCGTGGGCGGGGGCCCTCGAGAACACCGGGGAGCTGTTTTTT. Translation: CASSPWAGALENTGELFF.

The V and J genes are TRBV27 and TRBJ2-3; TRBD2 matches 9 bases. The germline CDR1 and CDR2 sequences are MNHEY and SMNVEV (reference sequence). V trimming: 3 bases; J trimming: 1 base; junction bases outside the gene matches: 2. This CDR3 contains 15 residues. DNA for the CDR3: TGTGCCAGCAGTTTGCGGGGGGGCGGCACAGATACGCAGTATTTT. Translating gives CASSLRGGGTDTQYF.

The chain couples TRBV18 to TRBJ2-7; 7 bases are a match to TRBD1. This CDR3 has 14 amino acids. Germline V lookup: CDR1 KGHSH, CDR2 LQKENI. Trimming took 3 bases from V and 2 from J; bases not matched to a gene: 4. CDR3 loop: CASSPSGTAYEQYF. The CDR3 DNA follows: TGTGCCAGCTCACCGTCCGGGACAGCCTACGAGCAGTACTTC.

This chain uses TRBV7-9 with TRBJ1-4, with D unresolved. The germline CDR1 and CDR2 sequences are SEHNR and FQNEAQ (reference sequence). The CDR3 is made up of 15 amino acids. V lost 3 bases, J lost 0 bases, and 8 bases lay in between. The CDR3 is CASSFPSSTNEKLFF. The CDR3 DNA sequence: TGTGCCAGCAGCTTTCCGTCCTCAACTAATGAAAAACTGTTTTTT.

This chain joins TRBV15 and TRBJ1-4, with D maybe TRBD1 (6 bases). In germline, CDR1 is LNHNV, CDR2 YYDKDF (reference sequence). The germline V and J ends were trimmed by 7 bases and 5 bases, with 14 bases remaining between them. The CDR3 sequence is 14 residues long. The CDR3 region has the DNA TGTGCCACCAAGACAGGAGACAGGAATGAAAAACTGTTTTTT. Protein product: CATKTGDRNEKLFF.

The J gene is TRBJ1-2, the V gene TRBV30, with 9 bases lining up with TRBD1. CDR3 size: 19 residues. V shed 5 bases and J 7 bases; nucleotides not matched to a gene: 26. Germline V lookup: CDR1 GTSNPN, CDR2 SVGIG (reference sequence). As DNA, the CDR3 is TGTGCCTGGGATAATGTCCGACTCGGGTTGGGACAGGGCTCTTTTGGCTACACCTTC. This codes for CAWDNVRLGLGQGSFGYTF.

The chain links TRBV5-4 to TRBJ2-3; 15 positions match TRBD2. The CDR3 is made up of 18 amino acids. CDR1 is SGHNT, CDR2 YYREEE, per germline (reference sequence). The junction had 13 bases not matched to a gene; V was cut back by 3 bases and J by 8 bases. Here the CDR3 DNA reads TGTGCCAGCAGCTCCCACGGGACTAGCGGGGGGACCCCGGGTACGCAGTATTTT. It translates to CASSSHGTSGGTPGTQYF.

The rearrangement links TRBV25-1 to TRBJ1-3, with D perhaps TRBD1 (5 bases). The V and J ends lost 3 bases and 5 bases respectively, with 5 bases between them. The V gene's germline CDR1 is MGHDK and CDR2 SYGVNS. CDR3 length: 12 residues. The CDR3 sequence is CASSEGRNTIYF. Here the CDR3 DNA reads TGTGCCAGCAGTGAGGGGCGAAACACCATATATTTT.

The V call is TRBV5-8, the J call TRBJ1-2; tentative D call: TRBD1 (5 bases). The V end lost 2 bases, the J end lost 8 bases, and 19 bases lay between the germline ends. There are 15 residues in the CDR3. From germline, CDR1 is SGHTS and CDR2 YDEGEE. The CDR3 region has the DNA TGTGCCAGCAGCTTAGATTCGGGGGGAAGGTTCGGCTACACCTTC. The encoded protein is CASSLDSGGRFGYTF. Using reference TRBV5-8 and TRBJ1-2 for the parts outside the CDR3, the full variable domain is EAGVTQSPTHLIKTRGQQATLRCSPISGHTSVYWYQQALGLGLQFLLWYDEGEERNRGNFPPRFSGRQFPNYSSELNVNALELEDSALYLCASSLDSGGRFGYTFGSGTRLTVV.

CDR3 region: CASRTGAPSPLHF. CDR3 DNA sequence: TGTGCCAGCAGGACGGGAGCCCCCTCACCCCTCCACTTT. V gene TRBV28 combines with J gene TRBJ1-6, with D hard to call. The CDR3 loop spans 13 amino acids. Germline assignment: CDR1 MDHEN and CDR2 SYDVKM. Deletions cut 6 bases from V and 10 bases from J, with 13 bases between. The full variable domain, in which reference TRBV28 and TRBJ1-6 provide the parts outside the CDR3, is DVKVTQSSRYLVKRTGEKVFLECVQDMDHENMFWYRQDPGLGLRLIYFSYDVKMKEKGDIPEGYSVSREKKERFSLILESASTNQTSMYLCASRTGAPSPLHFGNGTRLTVT.

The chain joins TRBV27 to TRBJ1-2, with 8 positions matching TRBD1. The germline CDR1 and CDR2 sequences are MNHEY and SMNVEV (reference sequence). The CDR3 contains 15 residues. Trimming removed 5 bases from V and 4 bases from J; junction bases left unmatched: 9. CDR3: CASSPGQGYLYGYTF. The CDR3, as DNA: TGTGCCAGCAGTCCCGGACAGGGATACCTCTATGGCTACACCTTC.

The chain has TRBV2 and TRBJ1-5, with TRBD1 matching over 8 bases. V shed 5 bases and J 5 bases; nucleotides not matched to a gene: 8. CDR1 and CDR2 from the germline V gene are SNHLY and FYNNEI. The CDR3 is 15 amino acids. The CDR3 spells CASSPDRGPDQPQHF. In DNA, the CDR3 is TGTGCCAGCAGTCCCGACAGGGGTCCGGATCAGCCCCAGCATTTT.

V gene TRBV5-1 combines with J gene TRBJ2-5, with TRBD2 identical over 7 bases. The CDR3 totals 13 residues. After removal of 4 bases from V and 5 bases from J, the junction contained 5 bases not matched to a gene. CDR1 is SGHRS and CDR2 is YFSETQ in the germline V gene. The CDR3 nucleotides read TGCGCCAGCAGCCGCAGGGAGGGGGAGACCCAGTACTTC. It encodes CASSRREGETQYF.

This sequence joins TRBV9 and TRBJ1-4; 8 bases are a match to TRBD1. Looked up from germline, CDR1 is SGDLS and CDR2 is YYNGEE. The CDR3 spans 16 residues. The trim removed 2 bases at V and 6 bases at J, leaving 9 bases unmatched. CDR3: CASSVAPTGGDEKLFF. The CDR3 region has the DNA TGTGCCAGCAGCGTTGCCCCAACAGGGGGGGATGAAAAACTGTTTTTT.

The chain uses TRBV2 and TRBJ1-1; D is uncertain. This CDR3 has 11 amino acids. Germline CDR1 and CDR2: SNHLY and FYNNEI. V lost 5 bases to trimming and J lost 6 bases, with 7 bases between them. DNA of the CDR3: TGTGCCAGCAGTCTCCCTGCTGAAGCTTTCTTT. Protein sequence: CASSLPAEAFF.

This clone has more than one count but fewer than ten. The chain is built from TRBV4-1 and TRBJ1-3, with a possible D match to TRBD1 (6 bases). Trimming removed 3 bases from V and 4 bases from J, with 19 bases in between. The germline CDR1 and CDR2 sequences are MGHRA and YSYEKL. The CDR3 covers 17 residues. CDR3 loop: CASSHPRQDMIGNTIYF. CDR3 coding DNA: TGCGCCAGCAGCCATCCCCGACAGGATATGATAGGAAACACCATATATTTT.

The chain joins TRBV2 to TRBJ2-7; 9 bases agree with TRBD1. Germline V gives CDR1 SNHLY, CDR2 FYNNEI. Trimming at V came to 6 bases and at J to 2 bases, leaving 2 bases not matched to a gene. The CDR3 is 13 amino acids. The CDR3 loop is CASRDRGPYEQYF. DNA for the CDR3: TGTGCCAGCAGGGACAGGGGACCCTACGAGCAGTACTTC.

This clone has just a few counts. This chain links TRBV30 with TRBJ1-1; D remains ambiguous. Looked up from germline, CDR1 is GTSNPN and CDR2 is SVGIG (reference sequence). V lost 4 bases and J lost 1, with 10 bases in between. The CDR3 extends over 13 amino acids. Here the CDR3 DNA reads TGTGCCTGGAATCTTTGGGCGAACACTGAAGCTTTCTTT. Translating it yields CAWNLWANTEAFF.

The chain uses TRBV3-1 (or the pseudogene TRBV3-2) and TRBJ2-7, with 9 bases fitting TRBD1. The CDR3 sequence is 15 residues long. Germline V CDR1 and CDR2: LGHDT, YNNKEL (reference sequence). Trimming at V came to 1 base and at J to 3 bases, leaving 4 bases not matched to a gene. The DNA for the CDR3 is TGTGCCAGCAGCCAAGGGGGACAGGGATACTACGAGCAGTACTTC. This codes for CASSQGGQGYYEQYF.

CDR3 sequence reads: CASSSPGESNQPQHF. CDR3 in DNA: TGTGCCAGCAGTTCCCCTGGGGAGTCCAATCAGCCCCAGCATTTT. The rearrangement joins TRBV28 to TRBJ1-5; D unresolved. Germline V gives CDR1 MDHEN, CDR2 SYDVKM. V was shortened by 4 bases and J by 3 bases, with 13 bases between the two germline ends. CDR3 size: 15 residues.

The DNA for the CDR3 is TGTGCCAGCAGTGATCTCAGGATGGATCGATCACCCCTCCACTTT. Residues: CASSDLRMDRSPLHF. The chain recombines TRBV25-1 with TRBJ1-6; D not certain. The V end lost 3 bases, the J end lost 10 bases, and 16 bases lay between the germline ends. CDR1 is MGHDK and CDR2 is SYGVNS in the germline V gene. The CDR3 extends over 15 amino acids. Full variable domain (rest looked up from reference TRBV25-1 and TRBJ1-6): EADIYQTPRYLVIGTGKKITLECSQTMGHDKMYWYQQDPGMELHLIHYSYGVNSTEKGDLSSESTVSRIRTEHFPLTLESARPSHTSQYLCASSDLRMDRSPLHFGNGTRLTVT.